The subject of this entry is one T cell receptor (beta chain). Its antigen remains undetermined. One base away there is no much larger clone; base qualities are not given. Blood samples for TCR beta sequencing were given by related transplant donors. Nuclei Lysis Solution was used to extract genomic DNA from fresh or cryopreserved unfractionated peripheral blood mononuclear cells. The sample comes from a study of T cell clonotyping in hematopoietic cell transplantation (dated by TCRdb to the early 2020s). With regard to the full study: A total of about 140 blood samples were gathered in the study from over 30 consecutive transplant recipients along with their related donors. Recruitment of patients ran from 2015 to early 2017, and follow-up continued until September 2020 or until death. On the study overall, not on this receptor specifically: Recipient repertoires showed only a small fraction of overlap with donor repertoires, and over 97% appeared de novo at the given depth. Broader TCR repertoire diversity after transplant was predicted by Inverse Simpson Index values from donors and from recipients before transplant. After transplant, TCR diversity in recipients dropped, and pathologically expanded clonotypes increased progressively from day 30 to day 180. The sample size was limited, and CD4 and CD8 repertoire contributions could not be separated because cells were not sorted.

Counted from cysteine to phenylalanine, this CDR3 has 11 amino acids. Kept here is only the CDR3 DNA, which spans 33 bases and is read in frame from base 1. The V and J ends are trimmed by 10 bases and 4 bases, leaving 7 bases between them. CDR1 and CDR2, looked up from the germline V gene, are MNHNS and SASEGT. With the immunoSEQ assay, which is a bias-controlled multiplex PCR relying on V- and J-specific primers, TCR beta CDR3 regions were amplified from genomic DNA. A second PCR step added a proprietary barcode and Illumina adapter sequences to the CDR3 amplicons. An Illumina MiSeq instrument was used to sequence the CDR3 libraries. The paper's processing steps were these. Export and quality control were handled in immunoSEQ Analyzer 3.0, while downstream analyses relied on R Bioconductor and Immunarch. Only productive rearrangements in the normalized downsampled data set were used to calculate repertoire metrics. Pathologically expanded clonotypes were defined as those larger than 5 templates in the normalized cohort. The Inverse Simpson Index served as the measure of repertoire diversity. To capture all clonotypes, the CMV-specificity analyses were run on the non-normalized data set. TCRdb retrieved this table from immuneACCESS and kept in-frame rearrangements only. Not all clones are present; in checked studies, unresolved V genes account for under half, and no reason is known for the remainder. The V and J calls and clone size are taken from that table; D and trimming were inferred from the DNA. The sample data list roughly 13,000 clones, and around 90% of these were observed just once. The top ten clonotypes cover approximately 1.1% of the sample.

The chain links TRBV6-1 with TRBJ2-2, with no confident D gene call. The TCR originated in a man aged 30 to 45 in good health. Some clones in this sample may be carry-over from other donors' samples. Sequenced: peripheral blood mononuclear cells. The DNA sequence is as follows: TGTGCCACCCGCACCACCGGGGAGCTGTTTTTT. It encodes CATRTTGELFF.